This T cell receptor beta chain was profiled in a study of a mutant IDH1 vaccine in newly diagnosed glioma. Turning to the study itself: Once 4-6 weeks had passed after radiotherapy alone, vaccination started, or it started with temozolomide cycles. Beforehand, treatment had been radiotherapy, temozolomide, or both; the majority received both.

The sample's time point: week 5, during vaccination. Vaccination used 300 ug of mutant IDH1 20-mer peptide per dose, with topical imiquimod. In the case of this clone: As yet, its antigen is unknown.

Only in-frame clones appear in the TCRdb table, and some are missing; sequencing was by immunoSEQ multiplex PCR. Of around 49,000 clones listed, around 80% were seen once; the top ten hold over 4.5%. The source material was PBMCs, sampled from a glioma patient whose treatment included an IDH1 peptide vaccine. This sequence was found in a man aged 50 to 59 with glioma.

The CDR3 DNA reads as TGTGCCAGCTCACCTTTTCCCAACAGGGGAGGTCAGCCCCAGCATTTT. Amino acids: CASSPFPNRGGQPQHF. The genes are TRBV18 and TRBJ1-5; TRBD1 matches at 7 bases. The CDR3 sequence is 16 residues long. Germline V gene sequence: CDR1 KGHSH, CDR2 LQKENI. The V gene end was trimmed by 3 bases and the J gene end by 6 bases; junction bases not matched to a gene: 11.